Reported below is one T cell receptor (beta chain). This receptor's antigen is unknown. Per-base quality was not reported, and no clone a single base away is much larger than it. The CDR3, from cysteine to phenylalanine, totals 15 residues. CDR3 DNA is the only sequence kept; it has 45 bases, read in frame from the first base. Trimmed from V: 2 bases; trimmed from J: 7 bases; junction bases lacking a gene match: 4. According to the germline V gene, CDR1 reads MRHNA and CDR2 reads SNTAGT. The data derive from a study of cytomegalovirus exposure and HLA in healthy donors (dated by TCRdb to the late 2010s). Concerning the study at large: An earlier analysis of roughly 500 of the donors reported about 300 Gb of sequence data and 95 million to 120 million unique TCR beta sequences obtained from around 180 million T cells. An early release that covered roughly 600 HLA-typed donors contained approximately 300 gigabases of sequencing data and tens of millions of unique TCR sequences. Of the roughly 400 genotyped donors, over 80% were placed in the genetic ancestry cluster associated with self-reported Caucasian donors. The study aimed to test whether cataloging public T cell receptors could reveal signatures of past pathogen exposure. The T cell repertoires of 666 subjects were profiled by immunosequencing and related to cytomegalovirus serostatus. A separate validation cohort of approximately 130 different subjects was used in addition to the 666-subject first cohort. To predict cytomegalovirus infection status, the study brought together high-throughput TCR immunosequencing, statistical association of individual TCRs with disease status, and machine learning. A later analysis re-examined previously published TCR beta repertoires from just over 650 donors and added high-resolution HLA genotyping to investigate patterns of TCR occurrence. In the later analysis, no new phenotypic data were used to find candidate immune exposures; instead, reliance was placed on TCR beta sequences and their occurrence across donors. An earlier analysis of some 500 of the donors used high-throughput TCR beta sequencing to judge whether each TCR beta V gene segment behaved as functional or pseudogenic. Donor age, sex, ethnicity and CMV serostatus were compiled together with the repertoire data. In a later genetic analysis, genome-wide SNP genotypes for 398 of the 666 donors were used, and that subset was treated as a discovery cohort. All discovery cohort repertoires had been generated on a single sequencing platform. Class I and class II HLA loci were covered by the typing at four-digit resolution. Typing coverage varied by locus: 629-630 donors for A, B, C, DRB1 and DQB1; some 520 for DQA1; nearly 610 for DPA1; 400 to 480 for DPB1. About five DR-DQ haplotypes were handled as single units for association and clustering, since linkage in the cohort was strong. On average, around 200,000 unique TCR beta nucleotide sequences were sequenced per donor among about 400 genotyped donors of the cohort, with roughly 18% of those sequences being non-productive.

The method behind the library was the immunoSEQ multiplex PCR assay. The multiplex PCR relied on a mix of 60 forward primers for TCR Vbeta segments and 13 reverse primers for TCR Jbeta segments. The CDR3 region of rearranged TCR beta genes was amplified from genomic DNA by a multiplex PCR assay. Amplified TCR beta libraries were sequenced as 87-base-pair reads on the Illumina HiSeq System. The study's own analysis went as follows. In a later analysis, some 80 million unique TCR beta chains were counted across the approximately 670 repertoires, and roughly 10 million of these chains were shared by at least two donors. Raw reads were error-corrected and collapsed into unique sequences with a nearest-neighbor algorithm that merged closely related sequences to remove PCR and sequencing errors. V, D and J gene segments were assigned by aligning CDR3 sequences to IMGT reference sequences. For a sequence to be retained, at least a six-nucleotide match to both a V gene segment and a J gene segment was required. Rearrangements were classified as productive when the CDR3 lacked stop codons and remained in frame with V and J, and all other rearrangements were classified as non-productive. CDR3 was defined by IMGT convention, running from the second conserved V-encoded cysteine to the conserved J-encoded phenylalanine. The earlier analysis of 500 to 600 of the donors excluded sequences that lacked an unambiguous match to a single V gene segment. An earlier analysis of a few hundred of the donors classified V segments as functional when productive rearrangements were above 56.7% and as segregating when the standard deviation between donors was above 5%. A statistical classification framework was developed to diagnose cytomegalovirus status using the catalog of TCR beta chain sequences. A later analysis assigned V and J genes by comparing TCR nucleotide sequences with IMGT/GENE-DB human TR gene sequences. A later analysis assigned CDR3 sequences and most-parsimonious VDJ recombination scenarios with the TCRdist pipeline. A later analysis defined each TCR beta chain by its CDR3 amino acid sequence plus V-gene family, and excluded reads lacking a unique V-gene family. A later analysis removed 500 to 650 highly shared, low-generation-probability nucleotide sequences to deal with suspected cross-contamination and a sequencing artifact. In a later analysis, a clonal expansion index was calculated for each public chain from normalized within-repertoire ranks of inferred template counts. Generation probabilities in a later analysis came from a VDJ recombination model fitted to out-of-frame rearrangements, and those results were checked against IGoR. A later analysis scored TCR-TCR, TCR-HLA and TCR-CMV co-occurrence with hypergeometric tests, applying a repertoire-size bias correction to TCR pairs. In a later analysis, false discovery rates were estimated by permuting HLA or CMV assignments 20 times. A later analysis grouped co-occurring TCRs with DBSCAN, adding TCRdist sequence similarity when clustering within HLA-allele-positive subsets. Co-occurrence clustering excluded repertoires with fewer than 30,000 or more than 120,000 public chains, plus five with anomalous nucleotide sharing. Drawn from immuneACCESS, this table holds only the in-frame rearrangements with V and J called that TCRdb kept. Clones are partly lost; checked studies trace under half to an unresolved V gene and leave the rest unexplained. The D gene and trimming were derived from the DNA, and the V and J assignments and clone size from that table. The sample contains about 86,000 clones, around 80% of them found a single time. Around 2.6% of the sample is in the top ten clones.

The cohort comprised 550 to 700 healthy bone marrow donors. At the time of sampling, all cohort members were nominally healthy, though unrecorded immune exposures were likely present. The donor tested CMV seropositive, placing the donor among the approximately 310 seropositive members of the cohort. Each donor provided a peripheral blood sample, and peripheral blood mononuclear cells were used for TCR beta sequencing. Genomic DNA was extracted from the blood cell samples with the Qiagen DNeasy Blood Extraction Kit. Results the study describes overall, beyond this receptor: Only TCR beta chains were sequenced in this cohort, and the absence of alpha or paired-chain data limited detectable features. Three of the identified cytomegalovirus-associated TCR beta chains were confirmed in vitro to be specific for cytomegalovirus antigens. In both the original and validation cohorts, the classifier was reported to diagnose cytomegalovirus status with high specificity and sensitivity. Strong co-occurrence of HLA alleles, especially DR and DQ, made assigning TCR associations to individual alleles difficult. A later analysis found that HLA-associated TCR beta chains were more clonally expanded and had lower generation probabilities than equally common non-associated chains. The 87-base-pair reads could not distinguish some IMGT-functional V segments, including TRBV6-2 and TRBV6-3, so those segments were excluded. A further reported finding was that TCR beta sequences accurately predicted the HLA-A and HLA-B alleles for most subjects in the first cohort. Because HLA typing was unavailable for some donors at each locus, only the typed subset was used in association tests. Immune exposure information for the cohort was limited to CMV serostatus. A cluster of highly shared sequence variants was judged likely to represent a technical artifact of the sequencing pipeline. Correlated functional status among segregating V segments might be attributable to linkage disequilibrium, but an unknown experimental factor could not be ruled out. In an earlier analysis of around 600 of the donors, most TCR beta V segments were observed in productive rearrangements about 87% or about 30% of the time, broadly matching IMGT annotations. According to a later analysis, parvovirus B19, influenza, CMV and Epstein-Barr virus appeared linked to several top co-occurrence clusters. In a later analysis, most CMV-associated TCR beta chains were found to appear HLA-restricted, with HLA associations seemingly driven largely by CMV exposure. The study listed 164 TCR beta chains as associated with cytomegalovirus. Because counts were too low, fewer than 20 rarely observed V segments, including chromosome 9 orphons, were excluded from the earlier analysis of 587 of the donors. An association between a missense DCLRE1C variant and V-gene and J-gene trimming of TCR beta chains was found in a later genetic analysis and replicated in an independent cohort. While some public TCRs were present in many individuals, most TCR sequences turned up only very rarely across donors. The presence/absence analyses assumed that sequencing depth was roughly uniform across donors, and that assumption may not be true. A later genetic analysis reported fewer N-insertions in productive TCRs among donors in an Asian-associated ancestry cluster than the approximately 700-donor mean. The authors suggested that the approach could potentially be generalized to other disease states and immunological phenotypes. In a later analysis, around 17,000 TCR beta sequences were associated with specific HLA alleles at a false discovery rate of 0.05. In a later analysis, the rate of TCR association differed among HLA loci, with DRB1 alleles having the most associated TCRs and HLA-C alleles having the fewest.

Material: PBMCs. This receptor was identified in a male donor in good health and CMV-seropositive. Recombination linked TRBV6-4 to TRBJ2-1; the central 11 bases match TRBD2. The CDR3 is CASSDRASGGNEQFF. The base sequence is TGTGCCAGCAGTGACCGAGCTAGCGGGGGGAATGAGCAGTTCTTC.